The present entry profiles one TCR beta chain with its context. Every donor was a healthy Caucasian. The CDR3 runs to 16 residues. Trimming cost V 2 bases and J 0 bases, with 11 bases left between them. In germline, CDR1 is KGHSH, CDR2 LQKENI. This sample is part of a study of identical twins. A universal primer site was created by template switching, with the cDNA bearing unique molecular identifiers. TCRdb processed the 5' RACE reads anew with MiXCR; each CDR3 protein has one entry. This table holds more than 1.5 million distinct CDR3 sequences, around a third found once. The chain uses TRBV18 and TRBJ2-1; D may be TRBD2 (5 bases). Sequencing used cord blood. This clonotype was sampled from a newborn girl in good health. The CDR3 DNA reads as TGTGCCAGCTCACCAATCGTCCGGGGCTCCTACAATGAGCAGTTCTTC. Amino acid sequence: CASSPIVRGSYNEQFF.